Sequencing of this TCR beta chain was carried out in a study of beta chain features in type 1 diabetes. Whole-study results and caveats: Shorter templates may be favored by PCR, equally so in patients and controls. A greater similarity of naive, central memory and Treg TCRB repertoires was seen among patients than among healthy donors. A potential influence of HLA type upon TCRB rearrangement remained unresolved herein.

The authors reverse transcribed all of the isolated RNA, so sequencing captured expressed TCRB transcripts. Produced via immunoSEQ multiplex PCR; TCRdb's table is partial and in-frame only. Of around 280,000 clones listed, 8% are singletons. Trimming shortened V by 5 bases and J by 5 bases, and 12 bases separated the two germline ends. The length of the CDR3 is 13 residues. CDR1 is SGHVS and CDR2 is FQNEAQ in the germline V gene. This clone was seen a few times. What it binds is not known. The specimen was central memory CD4+ T cells from blood. This TCR was recovered from a woman younger than 30 in good health. The chain couples TRBV7-8 to TRBJ1-2; no clear D gene. The CDR3 region is CASSPAGVYGYTF. The CDR3, as DNA: TGTGCCAGCAGCCCCGCCGGCGTTTATGGCTACACCTTC.